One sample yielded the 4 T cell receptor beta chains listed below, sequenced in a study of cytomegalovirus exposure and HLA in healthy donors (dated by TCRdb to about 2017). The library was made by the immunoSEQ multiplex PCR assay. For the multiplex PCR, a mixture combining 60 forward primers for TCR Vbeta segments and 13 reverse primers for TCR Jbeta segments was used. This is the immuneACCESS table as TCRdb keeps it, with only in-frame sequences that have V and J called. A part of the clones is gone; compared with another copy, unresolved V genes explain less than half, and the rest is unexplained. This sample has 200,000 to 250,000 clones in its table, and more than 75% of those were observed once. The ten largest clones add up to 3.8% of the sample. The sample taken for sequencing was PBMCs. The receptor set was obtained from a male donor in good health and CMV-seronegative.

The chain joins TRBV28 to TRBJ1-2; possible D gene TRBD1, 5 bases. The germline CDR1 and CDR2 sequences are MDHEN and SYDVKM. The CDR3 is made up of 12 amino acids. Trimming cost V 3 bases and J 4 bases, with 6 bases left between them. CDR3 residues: CASSLTAYGYTF. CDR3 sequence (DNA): TGTGCCAGCAGTTTGACAGCCTATGGCTACACCTTC.

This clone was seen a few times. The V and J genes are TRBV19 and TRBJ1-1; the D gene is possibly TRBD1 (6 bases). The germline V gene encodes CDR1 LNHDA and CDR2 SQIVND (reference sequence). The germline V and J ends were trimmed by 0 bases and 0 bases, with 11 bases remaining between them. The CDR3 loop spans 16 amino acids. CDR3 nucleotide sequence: TGTGCCAGTAGTATAGATGGCACAGGGCTGAACACTGAAGCTTTCTTT. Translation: CASSIDGTGLNTEAFF.

The CDR3 protein is CASSPRTSGANEQFF. For the CDR3, the DNA is TGTGCCAGCAGCCCGCGGACTAGCGGGGCCAATGAGCAGTTCTTC. The chain links TRBV7-2 to TRBJ2-1, with 12 bases aligning to TRBD2. Trimming at V came to 5 bases and at J to 6 bases, leaving 5 bases not matched to a gene. This CDR3 region has 15 residues. Germline CDR1 is SGHTA and CDR2 is FQGNSA.

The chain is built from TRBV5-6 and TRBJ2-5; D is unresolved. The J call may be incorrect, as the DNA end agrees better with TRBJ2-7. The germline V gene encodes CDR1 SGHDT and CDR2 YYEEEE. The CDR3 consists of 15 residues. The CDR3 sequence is CASSLGQVVVNEQYF. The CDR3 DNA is TGTGCCAGCAGCTTGGGGCAGGTGGTTGTTAACGAGCAGTACTTC.